The 14 T cell receptor beta chains reported below all come from one sample, sequenced in a study of cytomegalovirus exposure and HLA in healthy donors. A multiplex PCR was run with 60 Vbeta primers and 13 Jbeta primers. Using immunoSEQ multiplex PCR, the repertoire was profiled, and TCRdb retains in-frame clones only, with some absent. The sample shows roughly 200,000 clones, around 83% of them seen only once. Sequencing input: PBMCs. Source of these receptors: a woman younger than 30 in good health and CMV-seronegative.

This chain connects TRBV9 to TRBJ2-1; 12 bases agree with TRBD2. The CDR3 spans 17 residues. V was clipped by 0 bases and J by 7 bases; unmatched bases: 8. Germline CDR1 reads SGDLS; CDR2 reads YYNGEE. The CDR3 sequence: CASSVAPTSGSRNEQFF. The CDR3 DNA sequence: TGTGCCAGCAGCGTAGCGCCGACTAGCGGGAGCCGTAATGAGCAGTTCTTC.

The chain has TRBV7-2 and TRBJ2-5; TRBD2 aligns across 10 bases. J lost 10 bases, V lost 5 bases, and 16 bases had no gene match. CDR1 is SGHTA, CDR2 FQGNSA, per germline. This CDR3 region has 16 residues. The CDR3 loop is CASSRAFSTSGARQYF. As DNA, the CDR3 is TGTGCCAGCAGCCGCGCCTTCTCCACTAGCGGGGCTCGCCAGTACTTC.

This clone was picked up one time. The chain is built from TRBV6-1 and TRBJ1-1; 11 positions agree with TRBD1. The junction had 6 bases not matched to a gene; V was cut back by 3 bases and J by 6 bases. The CDR3 covers 15 residues. The germline V gene has CDR1 MNHNS and CDR2 SASEGT. The CDR3: CASSEQGQGGSEAFF. The DNA for the CDR3 is TGTGCCAGCAGTGAGCAGGGACAGGGGGGATCTGAAGCTTTCTTT.

This chain connects TRBV27 to TRBJ1-5, with 11 bases lining up with TRBD1. The germline CDR1 and CDR2 sequences are MNHEY and SMNVEV (reference sequence). Trimming cost V 5 bases and J 7 bases; bases outside gene matches: 7. The CDR3 is 15 residues long. The CDR3 here is CASSRGTGGRQPQHF. CDR3 nucleotides: TGTGCCAGCAGTCGCGGGACAGGGGGACGACAGCCCCAGCATTTT.

This clone was seen only once. The chain is built from TRBV6-5 and TRBJ1-2, with TRBD1 identical over 7 bases. The germline V gene encodes CDR1 MNHEY and CDR2 SVGAGI. Losses at the gene ends were 1 base for V and 6 bases for J; bases not matched to a gene: 2. The length of the CDR3 is 13 residues. CDR3 in amino acids: CASSYYRGDGYTF. The CDR3 coding sequence is TGTGCCAGCAGTTACTACAGGGGTGATGGCTACACCTTC.

The chain uses TRBV28 and TRBJ1-6; a possible D gene is TRBD1 (6 bases). The germline V gene has CDR1 MDHEN and CDR2 SYDVKM. The length of the CDR3 is 15 residues. V gave up 6 bases and J gave up 7 bases, with 16 bases separating them. CDR3: CASSLRGLGNSPLHF. For the CDR3, the DNA is TGTGCCAGCAGCCTGCGGGGGCTGGGGAATTCACCCCTCCACTTT.

The V call is TRBV28, the J call TRBJ1-2; D ambiguous. The CDR3 loop spans 12 amino acids. V gave up 6 bases and J gave up 7 bases, with 12 bases separating them. Germline lookup yields CDR1 MDHEN and CDR2 SYDVKM. The CDR3 DNA reads TGTGCCAGCAGGTCCCCGGCGGGTGGCTACACCTTC. Translated, it gives CASRSPAGGYTF.

This clone was seen once. The rearrangement joins TRBV28 to TRBJ2-1; 7 nucleotides align to TRBD1. The CDR3 spans 15 residues. Trimming cost V 7 bases and J 3 bases; bases outside gene matches: 9. The germline CDR1 and CDR2 sequences are MDHEN and SYDVKM. Here the CDR3 DNA reads TGTGCCAGCAACCACAGGGGTGGGCACTACAATGAGCAGTTCTTC. This codes for CASNHRGGHYNEQFF.

The chain couples TRBV27 to TRBJ2-7; D gene ambiguous. The V and J ends lost 5 bases and 6 bases respectively, with 11 bases between them. This CDR3 contains 12 residues. The germline gives CDR1 MNHEY, CDR2 SMNVEV (reference sequence). The CDR3 here is CASSPPPSEQYV. CDR3 bases: TGTGCCAGCAGTCCCCCCCCAAGCGAGCAGTACGTC.

This clone was counted a few times. This chain joins TRBV2 and TRBJ1-2; D gene ambiguous. Between the trimmed V and J ends, which lost 0 bases and 5 bases, there was a span of 10 bases. The CDR3 has 14 residues. Germline CDR1 and CDR2: SNHLY and FYNNEI. The DNA of the CDR3 is TGTGCCAGCAGTGAAGCGCTTGGCAGGTATGGCTACACCTTC. Translated: CASSEALGRYGYTF.

This clone was detected only a few times. The chain couples TRBV5-1 to TRBJ1-5, with D tentatively TRBD1 (6 bases). This CDR3 spans 15 amino acids. The V gene's germline CDR1 is SGHRS and CDR2 YFSETQ. Between the trimmed V and J ends, which lost 2 bases and 4 bases, there was a span of 13 bases. CDR3 protein: CASSLWGGINQPQHF. The CDR3 DNA follows: TGCGCCAGCAGCTTATGGGGGGGCATTAATCAGCCCCAGCATTTT.

V and J are TRBV28 and TRBJ2-2; 7 bases are shared with TRBD1. The CDR3 sequence is 13 residues long. Germline CDR1 is MDHEN and CDR2 is SYDVKM. V shed 11 bases and J 0 bases; nucleotides not matched to a gene: 3. The DNA of the CDR3 is TGTGCCTCAGACAGGGCGAACACCGGGGAGCTGTTTTTT. Its translation is CASDRANTGELFF.

Here the CDR3 reads CAWSWRDLAGGPGNEQFF. The DNA for the CDR3 is TGTGCCTGGAGTTGGCGGGACCTGGCGGGAGGGCCGGGGAATGAGCAGTTCTTC. This chain uses TRBV30 with TRBJ2-1, with TRBD2 matching over 9 bases. Germline values: CDR1 GTSNPN, CDR2 SVGIG (reference sequence). The CDR3 sequence is 18 residues long. Germline trimming cut 2 bases from V and 7 bases from J; bases unmatched to any gene: 18.

In its sample, this clone was seen a few times. The chain couples TRBV5-4 to TRBJ2-1; TRBD1 agrees at 9 bases. The junction had 7 bases not matched to a gene; V was cut back by 3 bases and J by 9 bases. The CDR3 sequence is 14 residues long. Germline V lookup: CDR1 SGHNT, CDR2 YYREEE (reference sequence). This chain's CDR3 is CASSSDRGWTEQFF. The CDR3 bases are TGTGCCAGCAGCTCGGACAGGGGATGGACTGAGCAGTTCTTC.